This note documents a single T cell receptor (beta chain) sequence. Its antigen is unknown. Per the original methods: Junction-only immunoSEQ sequences carried no quality scores, so filtering differed. Repertoires were generated with immunoSEQ multiplex PCR, while TCRdb's copy carries only in-frame clones and drops some. That table supplies the V and J calls and clone size; D and trimming were determined from the DNA. The profile shows around 1,900,000 clones, over 85% of them singletons. Naive-designated CD8 cells lacked CD45RO, were positively enriched for CCR7, and omitted terminally differentiated effector memory CD45RA+ cells. Each of the donors was a healthy adult who was HIV-negative and had not had a recent acute infection or vaccination. Germline lookup yields CDR1 SGHAT and CDR2 FQNNGV. The CDR3 spans 15 residues. Between the trimmed V and J ends, which lost 1 base and 4 bases, there was a span of 12 bases.

This specimen comes from a study of shared clonotypes between healthy human individuals. Study observations and caveats: The researchers took only blood, and tissue repertoires probably look different. When compared with the clonotypes that were shared by all four sorted-subset donors, the non-shared clonotypes turned out to have lower generation probabilities.

Sequencing was carried out using naive CD8+ T cells from PBMCs. The V and J genes are TRBV11-2 and TRBJ2-3; D is unclear. This sequence originates from a man aged 18 to 30 in good health. Some clones in this sample may be carry-over from other donors' samples. CDR3 bases: TGTGCCAGCAGCTTAGGTCCTAGTGGCCCAGATACGCAGTATTTT. It yields the protein CASSLGPSGPDTQYF.